This TCR beta chain was recovered during a study of blood T cell repertoires in COVID-19. Study information: Sites across the United States, Italy and Spain contributed samples from acute and convalescent COVID-19. In each case, the material was cDNA or gDNA derived from T cells, B-cell-depleted T cells, or PBMCs.

This clone was observed a single time. This same CDR3 is encoded by further DNA sequences in the sample. This CDR3 is 14 amino acids long. From germline, CDR1 is MNHEY and CDR2 SVGAGI. Trimming removed 2 bases at V and 1 base at J, with 7 bases between. Authors' processing steps: How many nucleated cells were present was estimated from reference gene primer amplification. Method: immunoSEQ multiplex PCR; TCRdb's copy keeps in-frame clones and lacks some. V and J calls and clone size are as listed in that table; D and trimming were resolved from the DNA. The data contain over 250,000 clones, about 89% of them seen just once; the ten biggest clones take up under 2.5%.

The sequenced sample consisted of peripheral blood. The sequence was obtained from a man aged 50 or older with acute or convalescent COVID-19. V is TRBV6-5 and J is TRBJ2-3; D possibly corresponds to TRBD1 (5 bases). The DNA for the CDR3 is TGTGCCAGCAGTTACCTACAGGGCACAGATACGCAGTATTTT. This translates into CASSYLQGTDTQYF.